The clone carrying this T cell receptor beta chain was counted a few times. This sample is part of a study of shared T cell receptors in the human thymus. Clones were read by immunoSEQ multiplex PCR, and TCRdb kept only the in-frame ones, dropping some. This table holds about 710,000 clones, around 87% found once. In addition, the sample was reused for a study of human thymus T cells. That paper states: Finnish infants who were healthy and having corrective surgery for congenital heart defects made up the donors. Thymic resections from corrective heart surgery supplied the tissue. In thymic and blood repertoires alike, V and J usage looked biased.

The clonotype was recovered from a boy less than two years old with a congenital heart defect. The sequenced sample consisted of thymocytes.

The CDR3 bases are TGCGCCAGCAGTCAATCAGCGGGTCTAGACTATGGCTACACCTTC. Amino acids: CASSQSAGLDYGYTF. The V gene is TRBV23-1, the J gene TRBJ1-2, with D unresolved. TRBV23-1 is placed among ORFs of uncertain function. This CDR3 is built from 15 residues. Trimming left V 0 bases short and J 3 bases short, with 11 bases between.